The TCR beta chain under discussion was sequenced for a study of T cell repertoires in cytomegalovirus infection. General study results and limits: Summed frequency of shared TCR beta families picked out CMV carriers who also had the relevant HLA.

With respect to this clonotype: Its antigen is unknown. One end of the junction varies from germline; a read error may be responsible.

The CDR3 has 16 residues. Germline V gene lookup returns CDR1 SGHDT and CDR2 YYEEEE. MiXCR, run by TCRdb on the reads, gives a single entry per CDR3 protein. The sample has roughly 500,000 distinct CDR3 sequences, approximately 15% seen once. The sample taken for sequencing was CD8+ T cells from PBMCs. J is TRBJ2-1 and V is TRBV5-6; 11 bases are a match to TRBD2. This TCR was sampled from a human donor in good health (CMV status not recorded). Some clones in this sample may be carry-over from other donors' samples. CDR3 residues: CASSTLAGGPYNVQFF. CDR3 DNA sequence: TGTGCCAGCAGTACCTTAGCGGGGGGGCCCTACAATGTGCAGTTCTTC.